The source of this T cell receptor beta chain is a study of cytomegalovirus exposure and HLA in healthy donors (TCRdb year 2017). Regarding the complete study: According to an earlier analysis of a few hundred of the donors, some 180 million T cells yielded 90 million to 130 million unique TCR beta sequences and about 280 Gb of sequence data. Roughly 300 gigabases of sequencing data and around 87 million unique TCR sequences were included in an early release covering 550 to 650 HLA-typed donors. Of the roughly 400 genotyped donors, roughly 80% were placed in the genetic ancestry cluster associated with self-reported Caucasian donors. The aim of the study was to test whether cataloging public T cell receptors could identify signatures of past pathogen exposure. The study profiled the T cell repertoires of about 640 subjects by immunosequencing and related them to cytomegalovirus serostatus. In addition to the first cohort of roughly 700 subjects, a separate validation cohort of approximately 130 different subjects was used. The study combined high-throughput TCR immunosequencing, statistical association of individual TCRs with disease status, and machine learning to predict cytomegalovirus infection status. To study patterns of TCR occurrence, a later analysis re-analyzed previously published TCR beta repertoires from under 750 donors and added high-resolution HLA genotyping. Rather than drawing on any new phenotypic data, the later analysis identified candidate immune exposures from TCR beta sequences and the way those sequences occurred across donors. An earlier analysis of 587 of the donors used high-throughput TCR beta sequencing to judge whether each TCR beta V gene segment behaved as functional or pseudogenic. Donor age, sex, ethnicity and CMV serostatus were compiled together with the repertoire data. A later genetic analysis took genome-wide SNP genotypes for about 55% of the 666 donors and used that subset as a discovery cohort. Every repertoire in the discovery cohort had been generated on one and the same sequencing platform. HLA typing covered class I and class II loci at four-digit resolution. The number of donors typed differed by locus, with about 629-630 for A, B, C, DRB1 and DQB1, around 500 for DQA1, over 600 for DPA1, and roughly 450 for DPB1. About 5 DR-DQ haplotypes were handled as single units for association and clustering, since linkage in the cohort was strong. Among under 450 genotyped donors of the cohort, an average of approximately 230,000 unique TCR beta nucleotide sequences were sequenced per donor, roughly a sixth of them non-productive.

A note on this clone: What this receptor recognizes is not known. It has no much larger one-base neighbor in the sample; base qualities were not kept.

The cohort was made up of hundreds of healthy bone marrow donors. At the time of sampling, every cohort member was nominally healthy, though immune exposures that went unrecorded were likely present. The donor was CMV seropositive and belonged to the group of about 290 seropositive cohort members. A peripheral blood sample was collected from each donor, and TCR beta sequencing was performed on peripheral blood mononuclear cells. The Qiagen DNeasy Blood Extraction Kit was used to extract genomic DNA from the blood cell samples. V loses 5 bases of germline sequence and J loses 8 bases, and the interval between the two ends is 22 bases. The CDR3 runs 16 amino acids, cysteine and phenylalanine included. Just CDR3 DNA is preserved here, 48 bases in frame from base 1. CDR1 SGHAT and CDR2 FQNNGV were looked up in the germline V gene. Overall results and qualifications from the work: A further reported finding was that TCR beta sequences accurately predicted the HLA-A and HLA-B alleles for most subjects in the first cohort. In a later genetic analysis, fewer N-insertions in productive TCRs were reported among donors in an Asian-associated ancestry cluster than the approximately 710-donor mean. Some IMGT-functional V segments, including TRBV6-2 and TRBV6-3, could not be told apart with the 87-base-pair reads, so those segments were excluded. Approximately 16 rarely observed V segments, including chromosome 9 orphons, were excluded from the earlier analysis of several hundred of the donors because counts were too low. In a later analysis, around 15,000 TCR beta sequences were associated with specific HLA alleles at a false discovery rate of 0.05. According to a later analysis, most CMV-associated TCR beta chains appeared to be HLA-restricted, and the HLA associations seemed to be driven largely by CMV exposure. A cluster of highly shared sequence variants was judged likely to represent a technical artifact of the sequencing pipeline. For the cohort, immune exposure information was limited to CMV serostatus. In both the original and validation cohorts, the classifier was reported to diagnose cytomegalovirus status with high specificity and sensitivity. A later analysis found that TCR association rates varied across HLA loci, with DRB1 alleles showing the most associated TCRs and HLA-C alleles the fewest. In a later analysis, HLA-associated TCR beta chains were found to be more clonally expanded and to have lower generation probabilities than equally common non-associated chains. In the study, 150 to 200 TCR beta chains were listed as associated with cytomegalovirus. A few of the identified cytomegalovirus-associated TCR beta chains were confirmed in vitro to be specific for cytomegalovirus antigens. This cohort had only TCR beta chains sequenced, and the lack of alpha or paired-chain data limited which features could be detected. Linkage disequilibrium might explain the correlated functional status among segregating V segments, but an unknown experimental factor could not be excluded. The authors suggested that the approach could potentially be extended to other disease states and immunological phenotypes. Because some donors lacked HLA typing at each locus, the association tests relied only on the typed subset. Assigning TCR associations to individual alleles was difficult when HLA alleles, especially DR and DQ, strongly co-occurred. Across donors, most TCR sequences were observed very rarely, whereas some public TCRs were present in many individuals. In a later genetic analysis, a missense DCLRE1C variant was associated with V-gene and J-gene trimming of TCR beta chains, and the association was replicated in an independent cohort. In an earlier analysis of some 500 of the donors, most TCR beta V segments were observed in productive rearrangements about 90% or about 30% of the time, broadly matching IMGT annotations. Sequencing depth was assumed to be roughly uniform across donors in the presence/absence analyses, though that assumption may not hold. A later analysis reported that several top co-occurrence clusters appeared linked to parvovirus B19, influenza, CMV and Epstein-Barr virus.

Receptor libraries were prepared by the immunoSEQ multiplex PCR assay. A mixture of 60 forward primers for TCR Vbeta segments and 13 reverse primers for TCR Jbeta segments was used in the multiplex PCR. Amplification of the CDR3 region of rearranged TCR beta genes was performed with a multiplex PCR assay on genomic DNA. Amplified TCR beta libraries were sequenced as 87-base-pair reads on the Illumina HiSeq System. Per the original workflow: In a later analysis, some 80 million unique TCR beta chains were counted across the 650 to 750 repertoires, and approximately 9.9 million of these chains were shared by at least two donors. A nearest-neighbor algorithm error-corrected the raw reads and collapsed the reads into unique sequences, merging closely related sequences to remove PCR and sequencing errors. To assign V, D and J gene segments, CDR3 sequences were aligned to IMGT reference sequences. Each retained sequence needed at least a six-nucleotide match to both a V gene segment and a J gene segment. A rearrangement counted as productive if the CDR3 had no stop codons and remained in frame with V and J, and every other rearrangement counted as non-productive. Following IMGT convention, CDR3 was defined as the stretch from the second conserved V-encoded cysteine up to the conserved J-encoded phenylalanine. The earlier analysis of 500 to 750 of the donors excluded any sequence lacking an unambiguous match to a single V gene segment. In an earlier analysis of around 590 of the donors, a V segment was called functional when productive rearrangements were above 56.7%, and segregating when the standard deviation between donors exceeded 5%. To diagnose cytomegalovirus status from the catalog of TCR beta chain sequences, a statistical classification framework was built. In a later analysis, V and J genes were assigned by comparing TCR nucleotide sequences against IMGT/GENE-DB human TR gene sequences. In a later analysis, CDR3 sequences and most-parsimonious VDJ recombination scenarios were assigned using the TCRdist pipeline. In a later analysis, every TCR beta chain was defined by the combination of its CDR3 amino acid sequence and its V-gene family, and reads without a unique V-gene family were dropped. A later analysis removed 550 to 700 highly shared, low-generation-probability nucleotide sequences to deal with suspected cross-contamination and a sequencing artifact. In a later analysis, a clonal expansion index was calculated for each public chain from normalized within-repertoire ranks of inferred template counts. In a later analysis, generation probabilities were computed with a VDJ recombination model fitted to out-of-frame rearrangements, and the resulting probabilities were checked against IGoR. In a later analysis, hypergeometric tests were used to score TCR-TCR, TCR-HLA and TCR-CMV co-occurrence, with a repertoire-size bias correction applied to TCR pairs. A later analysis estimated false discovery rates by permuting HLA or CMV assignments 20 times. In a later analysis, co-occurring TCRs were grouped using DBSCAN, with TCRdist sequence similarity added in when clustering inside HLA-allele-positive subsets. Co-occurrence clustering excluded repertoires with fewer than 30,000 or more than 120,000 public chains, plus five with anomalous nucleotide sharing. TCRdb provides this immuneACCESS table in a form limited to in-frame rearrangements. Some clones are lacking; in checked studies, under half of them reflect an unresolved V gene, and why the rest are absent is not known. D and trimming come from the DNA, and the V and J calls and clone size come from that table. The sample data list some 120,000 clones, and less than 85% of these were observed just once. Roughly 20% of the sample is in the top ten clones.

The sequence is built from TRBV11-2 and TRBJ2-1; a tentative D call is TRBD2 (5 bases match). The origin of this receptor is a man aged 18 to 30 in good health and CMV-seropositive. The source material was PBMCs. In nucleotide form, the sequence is TGTGCCAGCAGCCTCGGACTCCTAAGATTTCGGGATGAGCAGTTCTTC. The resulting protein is CASSLGLLRFRDEQFF.